The 2 T cell receptor beta chains presented below share a single source sample, sequenced in a study of blood T cell repertoires in COVID-19. Repertoires were generated with immunoSEQ multiplex PCR, while TCRdb's copy carries only in-frame clones and drops some. The top ten hold approximately 18% of the sample, which has roughly 57,000 clones, around four fifths seen once. The sample comprised peripheral blood. These receptors were obtained from a young man with COVID-19, enrolled during active disease.

J is TRBJ2-7 and V is TRBV4-3, with 9 bases that match TRBD1. J was trimmed by 0 bases and V by 1 base; bases with no gene match: 7. The CDR3 spans 17 residues. Per germline, CDR1 LGHNA and CDR2 YSLEER. CDR3 sequence: CASSQGRTGATSYEQYF. For the CDR3, the DNA is TGCGCCAGCAGCCAAGGCCGGACAGGGGCTACCTCCTACGAGCAGTACTTC.

This sequence joins TRBV5-6 and TRBJ2-3; the D gene is possibly TRBD1 (6 bases). The CDR3 spans 16 residues. V was trimmed by 2 bases and J by 6 bases, leaving 19 bases between them. Germline V CDR1 and CDR2: SGHDT, YYEEEE. The CDR3, as DNA: TGTGCCAGCAGCTTAGGAGGCCAGGGGAAAGGTGATACGCAGTATTTT. It codes for CASSLGGQGKGDTQYF. Drawing the rest from reference TRBV5-6 and TRBJ2-3, the complete variable domain is DAGVTQSPTHLIKTRGQQVTLRCSPKSGHDTVSWYQQALGQGPQFIFQYYEEEERQRGNFPDRFSGHQFPNYSSELNVNALLLGDSALYLCASSLGGQGKGDTQYFGPGTRLTVL.